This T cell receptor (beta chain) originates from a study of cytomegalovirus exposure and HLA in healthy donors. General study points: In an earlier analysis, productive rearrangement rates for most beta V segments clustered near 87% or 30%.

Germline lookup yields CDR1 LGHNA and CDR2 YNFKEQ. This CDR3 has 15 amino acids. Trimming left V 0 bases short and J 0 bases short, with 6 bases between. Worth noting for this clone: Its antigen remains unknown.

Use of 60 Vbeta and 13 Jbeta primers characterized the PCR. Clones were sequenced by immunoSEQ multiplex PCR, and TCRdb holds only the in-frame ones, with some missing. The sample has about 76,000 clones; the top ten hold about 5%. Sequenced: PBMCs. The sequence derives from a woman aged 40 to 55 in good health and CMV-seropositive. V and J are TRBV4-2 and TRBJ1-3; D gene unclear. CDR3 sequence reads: CASSQDTHSGNTIYF. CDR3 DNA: TGTGCCAGCAGCCAAGATACTCACTCTGGAAACACCATATATTTT.